This record covers a single T cell receptor beta chain. Its specificity is unknown. For the second PCR, which ran for about 7 to 12 cycles, a sample-barcoded 5' primer and a J-beta primer mix were used. Researchers report that a template-switch adaptor with 12 random nucleotides tagged each cDNA molecule. Each CDR3 protein is one row after TCRdb ran MiXCR on the 5' RACE reads. The sample carries 700,000 to 950,000 distinct CDR3 sequences, approximately 39% recorded once. This sample is drawn from a study of blood T cells in healthy people across ages. General study points: In older individuals, TCR beta diversity per million T cells was lower, falling roughly linearly with age. A strong correlation was seen between TCR beta diversity and naive T cell percentage. Underestimates were what the diversity estimates from one million T cells were considered to be.

This TCR derives from a woman in her fifties or sixties in good health. Sample: blood.

The DNA for the CDR3 is TGCAGTGCTTCAGGGACGAGGTCCTACAATGAGCAGTTCTTC. It yields the protein CSASGTRSYNEQFF. V and J are TRBV20-1 and TRBJ2-1; tentatively, D is TRBD1 or TRBD2 (5 bases each). The germline V and J ends were trimmed by 5 bases and 1 base, with 12 bases remaining between them. CDR1 and CDR2 from the germline V gene are DFQATT and SNEGSKA (reference sequence). The CDR3 extends over 14 amino acids.